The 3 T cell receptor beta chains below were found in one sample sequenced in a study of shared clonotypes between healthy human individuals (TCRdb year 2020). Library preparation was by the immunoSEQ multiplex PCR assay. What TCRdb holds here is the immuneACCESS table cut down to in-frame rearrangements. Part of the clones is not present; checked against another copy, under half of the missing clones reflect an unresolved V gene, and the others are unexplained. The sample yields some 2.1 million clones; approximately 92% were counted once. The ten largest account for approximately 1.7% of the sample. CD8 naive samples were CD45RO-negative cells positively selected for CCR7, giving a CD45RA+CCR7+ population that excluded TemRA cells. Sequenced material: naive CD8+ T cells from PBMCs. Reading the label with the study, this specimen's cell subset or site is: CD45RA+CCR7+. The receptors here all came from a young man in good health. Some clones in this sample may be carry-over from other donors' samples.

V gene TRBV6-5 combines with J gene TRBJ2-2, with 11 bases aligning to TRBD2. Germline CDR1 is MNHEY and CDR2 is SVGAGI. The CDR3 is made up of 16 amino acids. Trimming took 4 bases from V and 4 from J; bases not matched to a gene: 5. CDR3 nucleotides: TGTGCCAGCAGTTCTAGCGGGAGGCGCGGCACCGGGGAGCTGTTTTTT. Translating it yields CASSSSGRRGTGELFF.

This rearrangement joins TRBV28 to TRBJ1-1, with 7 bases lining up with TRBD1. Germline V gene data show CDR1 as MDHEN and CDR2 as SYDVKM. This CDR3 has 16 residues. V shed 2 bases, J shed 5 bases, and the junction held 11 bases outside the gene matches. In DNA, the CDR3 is TGTGCCAGCAGTTTACGCACTACAGGGGAAGGAACTGAAGCTTTCTTT. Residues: CASSLRTTGEGTEAFF. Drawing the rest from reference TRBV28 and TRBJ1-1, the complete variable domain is DVKVTQSSRYLVKRTGEKVFLECVQDMDHENMFWYRQDPGLGLRLIYFSYDVKMKEKGDIPEGYSVSREKKERFSLILESASTNQTSMYLCASSLRTTGEGTEAFFGQGTRLTVV.

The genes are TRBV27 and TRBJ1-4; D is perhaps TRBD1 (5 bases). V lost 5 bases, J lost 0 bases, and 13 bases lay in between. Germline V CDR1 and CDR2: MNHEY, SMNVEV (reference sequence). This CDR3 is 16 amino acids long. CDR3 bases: TGTGCCAGCAGTCCCTTGCCGGGACCAACTAATGAAAAACTGTTTTTT. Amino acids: CASSPLPGPTNEKLFF.